Given below is one T cell receptor beta chain in context. As yet, its antigen is unknown. This sample is part of a study of cytomegalovirus exposure and HLA in healthy donors. Findings and caveats of the study: Analyzed later, association rates of TCRs varied across HLA loci, with DRB1 most and HLA-C fewest.

PCR primers comprised 60 Vbeta and 13 Jbeta primers. Per the authors' pipeline: It was a later analysis that counted 83 million or so unique TCR beta chains, of which 9 million to 13 million were shared. Only in-frame clones appear in the TCRdb table, and some are missing; sequencing was by immunoSEQ multiplex PCR. Clone size and V and J calls were adopted from that table, with D and trimming inferred from the DNA. The sample lists 150,000 to 200,000 clones, 82% seen once, with less than 1.6% in the top ten. The CDR3 consists of 17 residues. The trim removed 3 bases at V and 5 bases at J, leaving 15 bases unmatched. CDR1 SGHKS and CDR2 YYEKEE come from the germline V gene (reference sequence).

The sample consisted of PBMCs. The chain uses TRBV5-5 and TRBJ2-7, with 9 bases lining up with TRBD2. The receptor was isolated from a girl under 18 in good health and CMV-seropositive. This chain's CDR3 is CASSSSASGAGFDEQYF. CDR3 nucleotide sequence: TGTGCCAGCAGCTCATCTGCTAGCGGGGCGGGGTTCGACGAGCAGTACTTC.